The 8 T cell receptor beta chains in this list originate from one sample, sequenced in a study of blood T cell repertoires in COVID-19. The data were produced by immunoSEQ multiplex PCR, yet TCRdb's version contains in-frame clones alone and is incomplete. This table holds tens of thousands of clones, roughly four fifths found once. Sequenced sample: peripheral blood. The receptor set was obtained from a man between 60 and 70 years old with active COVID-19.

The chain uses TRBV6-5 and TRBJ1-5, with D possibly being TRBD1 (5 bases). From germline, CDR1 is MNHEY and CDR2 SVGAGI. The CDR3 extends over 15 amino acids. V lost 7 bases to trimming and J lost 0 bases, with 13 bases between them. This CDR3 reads CASKTSGDSNQPQHF. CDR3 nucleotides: TGTGCCAGCAAGACGTCGGGGGATAGCAATCAGCCCCAGCATTTT.

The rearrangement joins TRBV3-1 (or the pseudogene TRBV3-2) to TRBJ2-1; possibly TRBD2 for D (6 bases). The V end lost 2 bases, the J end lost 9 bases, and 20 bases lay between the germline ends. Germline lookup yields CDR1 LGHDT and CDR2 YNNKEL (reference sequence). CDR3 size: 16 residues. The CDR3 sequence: CASSQKRWGVRGEQFF. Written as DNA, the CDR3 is TGTGCCAGCAGCCAAAAGAGGTGGGGGGTGAGGGGTGAGCAGTTCTTC.

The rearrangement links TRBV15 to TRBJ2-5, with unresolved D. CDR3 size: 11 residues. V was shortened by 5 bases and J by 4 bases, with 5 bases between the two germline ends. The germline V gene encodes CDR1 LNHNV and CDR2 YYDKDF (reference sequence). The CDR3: CATSLGETQYF. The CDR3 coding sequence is TGTGCCACCAGCCTCGGAGAGACCCAGTACTTC.

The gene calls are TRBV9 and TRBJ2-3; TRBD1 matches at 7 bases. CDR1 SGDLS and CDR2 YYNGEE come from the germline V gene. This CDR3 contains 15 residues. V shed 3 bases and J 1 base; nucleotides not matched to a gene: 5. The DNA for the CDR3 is TGTGCCAGCAGCGCGACAGGGCCAGGCACAGATACGCAGTATTTT. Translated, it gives CASSATGPGTDTQYF.

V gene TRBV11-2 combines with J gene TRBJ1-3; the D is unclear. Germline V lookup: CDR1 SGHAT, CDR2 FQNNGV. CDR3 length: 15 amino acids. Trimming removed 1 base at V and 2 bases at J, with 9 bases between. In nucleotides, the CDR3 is TGTGCCAGCAGCTTAGGCGGCTCGGCTGGAAACACCATATATTTT. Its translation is CASSLGGSAGNTIYF. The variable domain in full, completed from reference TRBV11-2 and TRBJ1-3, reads EAGVAQSPRYKIIEKRQSVAFWCNPISGHATLYWYQQILGQGPKLLIQFQNNGVVDDSQLPKDRFSAERLKGVDSTLKIQPAKLEDSAVYLCASSLGGSAGNTIYFGEGSWLTVV.

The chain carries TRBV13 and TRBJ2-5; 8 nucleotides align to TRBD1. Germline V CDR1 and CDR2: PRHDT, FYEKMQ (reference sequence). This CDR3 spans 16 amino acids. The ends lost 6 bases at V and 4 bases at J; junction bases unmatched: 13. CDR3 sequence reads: CASSRPTGADRETQYF. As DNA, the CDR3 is TGTGCCAGCAGTCGCCCGACAGGGGCCGACCGAGAGACCCAGTACTTC. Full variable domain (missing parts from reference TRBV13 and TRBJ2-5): AAGVIQSPRHLIKEKRETATLKCYPIPRHDTVYWYQQGPGQDPQFLISFYEKMQSDKGSIPDRFSAQQFSDYHSELNMSSLELGDSALYFCASSRPTGADRETQYFGPGTRLLVL.

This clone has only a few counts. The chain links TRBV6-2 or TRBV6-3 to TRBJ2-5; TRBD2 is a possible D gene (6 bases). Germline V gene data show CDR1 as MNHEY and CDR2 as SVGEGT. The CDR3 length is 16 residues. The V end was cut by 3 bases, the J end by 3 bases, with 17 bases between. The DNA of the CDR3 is TGTGCCAGCAGTTATTTGGCCGGGGAGGTAGAAGAGACCCAGTACTTC. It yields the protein CASSYLAGEVEETQYF.

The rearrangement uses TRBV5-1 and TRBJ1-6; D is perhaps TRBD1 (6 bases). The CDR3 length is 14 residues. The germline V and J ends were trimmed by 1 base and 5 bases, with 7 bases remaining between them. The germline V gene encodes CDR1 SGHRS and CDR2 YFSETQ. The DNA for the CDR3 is TGCGCCAGCAGCTTGAACAGGGATAATTCACCCCTCCACTTT. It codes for CASSLNRDNSPLHF. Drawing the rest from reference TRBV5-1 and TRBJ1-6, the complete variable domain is KAGVTQTPRYLIKTRGQQVTLSCSPISGHRSVSWYQQTPGQGLQFLFEYFSETQRNKGNFPGRFSGRQFSNSRSEMNVSTLELGDSALYLCASSLNRDNSPLHFGNGTRLTVT.